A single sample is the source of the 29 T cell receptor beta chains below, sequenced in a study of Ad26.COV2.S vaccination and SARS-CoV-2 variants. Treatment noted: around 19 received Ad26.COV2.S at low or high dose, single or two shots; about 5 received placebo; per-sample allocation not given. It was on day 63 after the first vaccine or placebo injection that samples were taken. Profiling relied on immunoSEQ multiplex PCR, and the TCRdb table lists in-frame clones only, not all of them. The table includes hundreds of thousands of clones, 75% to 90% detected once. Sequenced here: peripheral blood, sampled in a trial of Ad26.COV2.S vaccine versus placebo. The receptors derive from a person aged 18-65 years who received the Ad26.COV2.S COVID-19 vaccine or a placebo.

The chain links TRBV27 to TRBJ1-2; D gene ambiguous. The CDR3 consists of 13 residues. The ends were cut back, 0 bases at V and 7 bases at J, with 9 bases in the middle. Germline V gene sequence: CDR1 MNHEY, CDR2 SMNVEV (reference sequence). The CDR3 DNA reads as TGTGCCAGCAGTTTATCGTTAGGCCTTGGCTACACCTTC. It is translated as CASSLSLGLGYTF.

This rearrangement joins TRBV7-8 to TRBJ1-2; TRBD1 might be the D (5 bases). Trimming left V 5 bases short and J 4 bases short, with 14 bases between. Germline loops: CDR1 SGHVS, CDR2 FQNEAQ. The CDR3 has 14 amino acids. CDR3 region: CASSPGPDGYGYTF. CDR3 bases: TGTGCCAGCAGCCCGGGGCCCGACGGCTATGGCTACACCTTC.

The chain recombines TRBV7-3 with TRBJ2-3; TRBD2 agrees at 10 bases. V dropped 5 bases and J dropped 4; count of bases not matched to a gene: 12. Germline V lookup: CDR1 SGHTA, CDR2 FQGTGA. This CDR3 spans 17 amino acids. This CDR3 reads CASSTLAGGPSSDTQYF. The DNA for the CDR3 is TGTGCCAGCAGCACGTTAGCGGGAGGCCCTTCCTCAGATACGCAGTATTTT.

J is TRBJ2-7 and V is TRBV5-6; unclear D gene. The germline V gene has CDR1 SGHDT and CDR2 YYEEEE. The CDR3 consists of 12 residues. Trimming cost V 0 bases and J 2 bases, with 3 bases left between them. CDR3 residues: CASSLAAYEQYF. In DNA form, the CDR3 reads TGTGCCAGCAGCTTGGCCGCCTACGAGCAGTACTTC.

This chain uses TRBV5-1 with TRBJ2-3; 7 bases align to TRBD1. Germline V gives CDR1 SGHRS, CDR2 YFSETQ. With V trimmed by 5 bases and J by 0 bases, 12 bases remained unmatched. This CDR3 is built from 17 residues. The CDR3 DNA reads TGCGCCAGCAGATTTCCGGGACAGCCTACTAGCACAGATACGCAGTATTTT. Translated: CASRFPGQPTSTDTQYF.

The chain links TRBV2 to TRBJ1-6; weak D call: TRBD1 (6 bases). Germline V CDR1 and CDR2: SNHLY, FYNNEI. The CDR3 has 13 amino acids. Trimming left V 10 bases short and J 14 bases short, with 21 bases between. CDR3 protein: CATARDTGSSLHF. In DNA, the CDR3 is TGTGCCACCGCCCGGGACACGGGATCTTCCCTCCACTTT. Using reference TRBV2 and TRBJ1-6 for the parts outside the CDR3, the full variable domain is EPEVTQTPSHQVTQMGQEVILRCVPISNHLYFYWYRQILGQKVEFLVSFYNNEISEKSEIFDDQFSVERPDGSNFTLKIRSTKLEDSAMYFCATARDTGSSLHFGNGTRLTVT.

The chain's CDR3 is CASSPRQAHNEKLFF. The CDR3, as DNA: TGTGCCAGCAGTCCTCGACAGGCTCATAATGAAAAACTGTTTTTT. The chain employs TRBV6-5 and TRBJ1-4; possible D gene TRBD1, 6 bases. CDR3 length: 15 residues. V lost 5 bases and J 4 bases, leaving 14 bases between the germline ends. Germline values: CDR1 MNHEY, CDR2 SVGAGI.

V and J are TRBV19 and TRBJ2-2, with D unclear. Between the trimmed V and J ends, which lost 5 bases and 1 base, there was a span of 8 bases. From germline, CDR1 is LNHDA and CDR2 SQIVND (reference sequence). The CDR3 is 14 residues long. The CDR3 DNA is TGTGCCAGTAGTCCGCGCAGGAACACCGGGGAGCTGTTTTTT. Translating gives CASSPRRNTGELFF.

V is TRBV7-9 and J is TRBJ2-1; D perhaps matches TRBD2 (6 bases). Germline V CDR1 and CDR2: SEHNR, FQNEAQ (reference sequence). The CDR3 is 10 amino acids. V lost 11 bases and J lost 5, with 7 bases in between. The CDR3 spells CAGGHNEQFF. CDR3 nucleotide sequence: TGTGCCGGAGGGCACAATGAGCAGTTCTTC.

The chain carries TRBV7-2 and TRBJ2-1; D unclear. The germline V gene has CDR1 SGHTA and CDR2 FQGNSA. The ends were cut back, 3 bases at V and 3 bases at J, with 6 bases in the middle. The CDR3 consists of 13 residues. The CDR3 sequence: CASSFRDYNEQFF. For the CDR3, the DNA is TGTGCCAGCAGCTTTAGGGACTACAATGAGCAGTTCTTC.

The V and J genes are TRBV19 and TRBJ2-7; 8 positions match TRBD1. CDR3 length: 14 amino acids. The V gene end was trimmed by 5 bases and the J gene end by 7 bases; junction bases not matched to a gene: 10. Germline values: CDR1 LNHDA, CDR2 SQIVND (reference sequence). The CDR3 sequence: CASSPRDRRGEQYF. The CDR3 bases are TGTGCCAGTAGTCCCCGGGACAGGAGGGGTGAGCAGTACTTC.

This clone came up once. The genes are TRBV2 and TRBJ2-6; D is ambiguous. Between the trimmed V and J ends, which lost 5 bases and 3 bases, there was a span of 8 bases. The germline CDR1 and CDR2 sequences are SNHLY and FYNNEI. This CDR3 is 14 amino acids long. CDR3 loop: CASSLSFGANVLTF. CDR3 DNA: TGTGCCAGCAGTTTAAGCTTTGGGGCCAACGTCCTGACTTTC.

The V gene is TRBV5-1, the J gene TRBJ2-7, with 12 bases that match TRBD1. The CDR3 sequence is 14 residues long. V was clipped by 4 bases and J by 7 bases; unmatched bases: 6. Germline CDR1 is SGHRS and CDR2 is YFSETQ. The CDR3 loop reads CASSAGQGAWEQYF. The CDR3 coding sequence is TGCGCCAGCAGCGCGGGACAGGGGGCATGGGAGCAGTACTTC.

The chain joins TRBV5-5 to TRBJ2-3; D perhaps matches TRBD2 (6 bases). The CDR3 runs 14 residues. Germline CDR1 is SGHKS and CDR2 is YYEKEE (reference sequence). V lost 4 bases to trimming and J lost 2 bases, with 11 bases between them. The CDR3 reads CASSQWDSTDTQYF. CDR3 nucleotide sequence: TGTGCCAGCAGCCAATGGGACTCCACAGATACGCAGTATTTT.

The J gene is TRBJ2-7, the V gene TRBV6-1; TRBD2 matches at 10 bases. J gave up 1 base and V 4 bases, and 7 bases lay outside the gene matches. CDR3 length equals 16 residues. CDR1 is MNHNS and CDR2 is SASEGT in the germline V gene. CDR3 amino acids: CASSGTSGRASYEQYF. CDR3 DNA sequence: TGTGCCAGCAGTGGGACTAGCGGCCGAGCATCCTACGAGCAGTACTTC.

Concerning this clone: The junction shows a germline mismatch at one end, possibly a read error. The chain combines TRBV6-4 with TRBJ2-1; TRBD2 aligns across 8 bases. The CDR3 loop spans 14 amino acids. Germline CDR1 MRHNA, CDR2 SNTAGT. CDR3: CAGSDGGGNNEQFF. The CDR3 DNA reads TGTGCCGGCAGTGACGGCGGGGGGAACAATGAGCAGTTCTTC.

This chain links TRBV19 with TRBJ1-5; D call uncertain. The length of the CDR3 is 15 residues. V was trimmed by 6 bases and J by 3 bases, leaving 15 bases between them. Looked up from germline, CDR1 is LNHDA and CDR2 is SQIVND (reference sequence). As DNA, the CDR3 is TGTGCCAGTAGGGCCCCGAGGGCAAACAATCAGCCCCAGCATTTT. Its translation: CASRAPRANNQPQHF.

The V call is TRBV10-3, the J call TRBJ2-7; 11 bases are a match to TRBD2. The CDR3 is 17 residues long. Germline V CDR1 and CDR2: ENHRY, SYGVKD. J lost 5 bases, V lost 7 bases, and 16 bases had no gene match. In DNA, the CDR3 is TGTGCCATCAAATCTTCCTCAACTAGCGGGAGTTCTAACGAGCAGTACTTC. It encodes CAIKSSSTSGSSNEQYF.

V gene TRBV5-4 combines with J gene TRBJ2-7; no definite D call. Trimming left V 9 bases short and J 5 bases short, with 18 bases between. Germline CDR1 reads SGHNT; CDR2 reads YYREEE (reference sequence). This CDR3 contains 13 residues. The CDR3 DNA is TGTGCCATCCTGGACCCTGCTGGGGACGAGCAGTACTTC. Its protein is CAILDPAGDEQYF.

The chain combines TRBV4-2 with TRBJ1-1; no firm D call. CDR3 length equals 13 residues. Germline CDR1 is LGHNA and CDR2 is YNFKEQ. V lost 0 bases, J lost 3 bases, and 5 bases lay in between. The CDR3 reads CASSQEQHTEAFF. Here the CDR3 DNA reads TGTGCCAGCAGCCAAGAACAGCACACTGAAGCTTTCTTT.

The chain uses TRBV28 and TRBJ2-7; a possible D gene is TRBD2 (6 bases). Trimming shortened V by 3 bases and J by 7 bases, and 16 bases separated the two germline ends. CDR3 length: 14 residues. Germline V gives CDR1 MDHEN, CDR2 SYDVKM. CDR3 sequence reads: CASSLAGNMGEQYF. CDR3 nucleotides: TGTGCCAGCAGTTTGGCGGGAAACATGGGGGAGCAGTACTTC.

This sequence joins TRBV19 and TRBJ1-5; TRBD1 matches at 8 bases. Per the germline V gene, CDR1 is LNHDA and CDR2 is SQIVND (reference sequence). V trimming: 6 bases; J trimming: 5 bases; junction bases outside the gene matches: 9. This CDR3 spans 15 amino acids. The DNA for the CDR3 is TGTGCCAGTAGCCAGGGGGCCGTGGACCATCAGCCCCAGCATTTT. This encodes CASSQGAVDHQPQHF.

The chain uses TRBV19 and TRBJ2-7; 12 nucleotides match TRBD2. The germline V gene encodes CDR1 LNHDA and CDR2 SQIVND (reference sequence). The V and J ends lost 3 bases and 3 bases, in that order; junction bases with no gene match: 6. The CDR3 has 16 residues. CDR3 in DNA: TGTGCCAGTAGTATTCTAGCGGGAGGGCCATACTACGAGCAGTACTTC. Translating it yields CASSILAGGPYYEQYF.

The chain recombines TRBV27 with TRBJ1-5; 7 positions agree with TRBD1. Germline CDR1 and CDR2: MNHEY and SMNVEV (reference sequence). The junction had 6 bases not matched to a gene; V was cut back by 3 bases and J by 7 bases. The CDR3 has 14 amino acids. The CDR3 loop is CASSLGGGGQPQHF. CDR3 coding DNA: TGTGCCAGCAGTTTGGGAGGGGGCGGCCAGCCCCAGCATTTT.

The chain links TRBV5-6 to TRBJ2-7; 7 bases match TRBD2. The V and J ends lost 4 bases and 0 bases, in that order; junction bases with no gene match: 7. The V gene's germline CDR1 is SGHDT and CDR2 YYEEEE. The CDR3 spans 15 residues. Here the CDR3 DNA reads TGTGCCAGCAGCCGGGGGGTCGGGTCCTCCTACGAGCAGTACTTC. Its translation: CASSRGVGSSYEQYF.

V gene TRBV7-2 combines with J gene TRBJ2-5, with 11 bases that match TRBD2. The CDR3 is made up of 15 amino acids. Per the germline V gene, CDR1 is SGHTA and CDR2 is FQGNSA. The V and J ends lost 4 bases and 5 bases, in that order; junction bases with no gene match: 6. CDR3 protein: CASSYPGTSGETQYF. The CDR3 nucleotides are TGTGCCAGCAGCTACCCCGGGACTAGCGGCGAGACCCAGTACTTC. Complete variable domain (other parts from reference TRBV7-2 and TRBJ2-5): GAGVSQSPSNKVTEKGKDVELRCDPISGHTALYWYRQSLGQGLEFLIYFQGNSAPDKSGLPSDRFSAERTGGSVSTLTIQRTQQEDSAVYLCASSYPGTSGETQYFGPGTRLLVL.

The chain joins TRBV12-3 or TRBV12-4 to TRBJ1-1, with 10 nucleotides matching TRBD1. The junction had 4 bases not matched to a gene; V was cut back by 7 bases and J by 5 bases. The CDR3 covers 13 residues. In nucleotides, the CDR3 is TGTGCCAGCACCTGGACAGGGGGGACTGAAGCTTTCTTT. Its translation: CASTWTGGTEAFF.

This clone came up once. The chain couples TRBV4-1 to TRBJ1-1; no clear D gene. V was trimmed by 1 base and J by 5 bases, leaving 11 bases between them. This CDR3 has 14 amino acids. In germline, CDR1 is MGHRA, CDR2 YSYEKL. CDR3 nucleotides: TGCGCCAGCAGCCAAGTGAAGGGAAGAACTGAAGCTTTCTTT. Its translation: CASSQVKGRTEAFF.

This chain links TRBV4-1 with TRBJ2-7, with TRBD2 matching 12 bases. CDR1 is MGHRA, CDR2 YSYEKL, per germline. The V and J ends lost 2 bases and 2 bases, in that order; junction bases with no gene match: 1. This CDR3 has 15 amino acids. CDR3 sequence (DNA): TGCGCCAGCAGCCAACTAGCGGGGGGGGCCTACGAGCAGTACTTC. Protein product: CASSQLAGGAYEQYF.